The text below deals with one T cell receptor beta chain. The data were produced by immunoSEQ multiplex PCR, yet TCRdb's version contains in-frame clones alone and is incomplete. Of around 3,500 clones in the sample, around 94% were seen once. The entry originates in a study of chemoradiotherapy in HPV16-positive cancers. The material sequenced was tumor tissue, taken from a patient who underwent chemoradiotherapy. This TCR was recovered from a human donor with HPV-associated anogenital cancer.

CDR3 loop: CASSPTSGRSDEQFF. The DNA of the CDR3 is TGTGCCAGCAGTCCGACTAGCGGGAGGAGCGATGAGCAGTTCTTC. The chain carries TRBV6-4 and TRBJ2-1; 13 bases are a match to TRBD2. There are 15 residues in the CDR3. The ends lost 5 bases at V and 8 bases at J; junction bases unmatched: 6. CDR1 and CDR2 from the germline V gene are MRHNA and SNTAGT.